The 13 T cell receptor beta chains presented below share a single source sample, sequenced in a study of blood T cell repertoires in COVID-19. The method was immunoSEQ multiplex PCR; TCRdb's version includes in-frame clones alone and lacks a portion of them. The repertoire consists of hundreds of thousands of clones, with 75% to 90% occurring once and the leading ten covering roughly a tenth. Sample: PBMCs or T cells enriched from blood (not recorded which). The receptors here all came from a middle-aged woman who had recovered from COVID-19.

V gene TRBV12-3 or TRBV12-4 combines with J gene TRBJ1-1; D is unclear. V dropped 7 bases and J dropped 3 bases, with 12 bases sitting between them. The CDR3 sequence is 13 residues long. DNA of the CDR3: TGTGCCAGCACCGACGTCCGGGACACTGAAGCTTTCTTT. Protein: CASTDVRDTEAFF.

This chain uses TRBV5-4 with TRBJ2-3; 10 nucleotides agree with TRBD1. The CDR3 consists of 17 residues. Trimming cost V 4 bases and J 0 bases; bases outside gene matches: 8. Germline lookup yields CDR1 SGHNT and CDR2 YYREEE (reference sequence). The CDR3 spells CASSAGTGDPSTDTQYF. The DNA of the CDR3 is TGTGCCAGCAGCGCCGGGACAGGGGACCCAAGCACAGATACGCAGTATTTT.

This clone was found once. This chain connects TRBV18 to TRBJ1-4; D call uncertain. Trimming removed 4 bases at V and 4 bases at J, with 10 bases between. The CDR3 is 14 residues long. Germline assignment: CDR1 KGHSH and CDR2 LQKENI. The CDR3 spells CASSRGQDNEKLFF. The CDR3 DNA reads as TGTGCCAGCTCACGAGGGCAGGATAATGAAAAACTGTTTTTT. The whole variable domain, remainder taken from reference TRBV18 and TRBJ1-4, is NAGVMQNPRHLVRRRGQEARLRCSPMKGHSHVYWYRQLPEEGLKFMVYLQKENIIDESGMPKERFSAEFPKEGPSILRIQQVVRGDSAAYFCASSRGQDNEKLFFGSGTQLSVL.

The rearrangement joins TRBV29-1 to TRBJ1-1; D remains ambiguous. Germline assignment: CDR1 SQVTM and CDR2 ANQGSEA. V was pared by 6 bases and J by 3 bases, with 17 bases between. This CDR3 has 14 residues. CDR3 coding DNA: TGCAGCGTGGCGGCGGGGTTGGTGGACACTGAAGCTTTCTTT. Translation: CSVAAGLVDTEAFF.

The chain has TRBV6-2 or TRBV6-3 and TRBJ2-7; 7 bases fit TRBD1. V shed 4 bases and J 2 bases; nucleotides not matched to a gene: 2. CDR1 is MNHEY, CDR2 SVGEGT, per germline. The CDR3 length is 13 residues. The CDR3 DNA reads TGTGCCAGCAGTTCGGGACAGCCCTACGAGCAGTACTTC. It is translated as CASSSGQPYEQYF.

The chain recombines TRBV29-1 with TRBJ2-7, with 11 bases matching TRBD2. This CDR3 has 16 residues. Trimming at V came to 7 bases and at J to 6 bases, leaving 17 bases not matched to a gene. Germline loops: CDR1 SQVTM, CDR2 ANQGSEA. The CDR3 region is CSAAGTSGPAGGEQYF. The CDR3 DNA sequence: TGCAGCGCTGCCGGGACTAGCGGCCCTGCGGGGGGCGAGCAGTACTTC.

The CDR3 spells CASSLAGRDQPQHF. The CDR3 nucleotides read TGCGCCAGCAGCTTGGCAGGGCGCGATCAGCCCCAGCATTTT. The chain has TRBV5-1 and TRBJ1-5; D is possibly TRBD1 (5 bases). The CDR3 consists of 14 residues. CDR1 is SGHRS and CDR2 is YFSETQ in the germline V gene. V was trimmed by 0 bases and J by 5 bases, leaving 9 bases between them. Full variable domain (missing parts from reference TRBV5-1 and TRBJ1-5): KAGVTQTPRYLIKTRGQQVTLSCSPISGHRSVSWYQQTPGQGLQFLFEYFSETQRNKGNFPGRFSGRQFSNSRSEMNVSTLELGDSALYLCASSLAGRDQPQHFGDGTRLSIL.

This clone was detected only a few times. The V and J genes are TRBV5-5 and TRBJ1-1; TRBD1 aligns across 9 bases. There are 16 residues in the CDR3. CDR1 is SGHKS and CDR2 is YYEKEE in the germline V gene (reference sequence). The trim removed 0 bases at V and 1 base at J, leaving 4 bases unmatched. CDR3 region: CASSLGGQGRNTEAFF. The CDR3 nucleotides read TGTGCCAGCAGCTTGGGGGGACAGGGCAGGAACACTGAAGCTTTCTTT.

The rearrangement links TRBV18 to TRBJ2-5; D is unresolved. This CDR3 contains 13 residues. CDR1 is KGHSH, CDR2 LQKENI, per germline. The V gene lost 2 bases and the J gene lost 4 bases, with 8 bases spanning the gap. CDR3 in amino acids: CASSPYLGETQYF. The CDR3 DNA is TGTGCCAGCTCACCATATCTAGGAGAGACCCAGTACTTC.

The chain's CDR3 is CASSPVQGYGYTF. CDR3 nucleotide sequence: TGTGCCAGCAGCCCAGTACAGGGGTATGGCTACACCTTC. This rearrangement joins TRBV7-2 to TRBJ1-2; 7 bases line up with TRBD1. The trim removed 5 bases at V and 5 bases at J, leaving 5 bases unmatched. From germline, CDR1 is SGHTA and CDR2 FQGNSA. The CDR3 runs to 13 residues.

The CDR3 sequence is CASSSRQGPNSPLHF. In DNA form, the CDR3 reads TGTGCCAGCAGCTCTAGACAGGGGCCTAATTCACCCCTCCACTTT. The chain uses TRBV7-9 and TRBJ1-6; 8 nucleotides line up with TRBD1. Germline V gene data show CDR1 as SEHNR and CDR2 as FQNEAQ (reference sequence). J lost 6 bases, V lost 4 bases, and 5 bases had no gene match. The CDR3 has 15 residues.

This clone was counted once. The rearrangement joins TRBV2 to TRBJ1-2, with 7 bases that match TRBD1. CDR1 SNHLY and CDR2 FYNNEI come from the germline V gene. V dropped 7 bases and J dropped 8; count of bases not matched to a gene: 10. This CDR3 spans 13 amino acids. This CDR3 is CASTSGQWSGYTF. CDR3 DNA sequence: TGTGCCAGCACCTCGGGACAGTGGAGCGGCTACACCTTC.

The genes are TRBV5-1 and TRBJ2-1; D is unclear. The CDR3 loop spans 14 amino acids. Germline V gives CDR1 SGHRS, CDR2 YFSETQ. Deletions cut 0 bases from V and 7 bases from J, with 11 bases between. This CDR3 is CASSLDPNSNEQFF. CDR3 nucleotides: TGCGCCAGCAGCTTGGATCCTAATTCGAATGAGCAGTTCTTC.